This T cell receptor beta chain was sequenced in a study of T cell responses to AZD1222 COVID-19 vaccine. TCRdb's table, derived via immunoSEQ multiplex PCR, lists solely in-frame clones and lacks some. The sample consists of over 150,000 clones, roughly nine tenths of them appearing once. Germline V lookup: CDR1 LNHNV, CDR2 YYDKDF (reference sequence). CDR3 size: 12 residues. V was trimmed by 5 bases and J by 7 bases, leaving 11 bases between them. This TCR was recovered from an adult in good health. The sequences come from peripheral blood, collected on day 0 of AZD1222 vaccination. The genes are TRBV15 and TRBJ1-1; D is uncertain. CDR3 sequence (DNA): TGTGCCACCAGCCCCTTTTCCCGTGAAGCTTTCTTT. This gives the protein CATSPFSREAFF.